The 21 T cell receptor beta chains given below trace back to one sample, sequenced in a study of Ad26.COV2.S vaccination and SARS-CoV-2 variants. Treatment meaning: roughly 19 received Ad26.COV2.S at low or high dose, single or two shots; five or six received placebo; per-sample allocation not given. Day 63 after the first vaccine or placebo injection was the time point for sampling. Repertoires were generated with immunoSEQ multiplex PCR, while TCRdb's copy carries only in-frame clones and drops some. The table lists around 240,000 clones, approximately 87% of them singletons. The starting material was peripheral blood, obtained in a trial of Ad26.COV2.S vaccine versus placebo. These receptor sequences come from a person between 18 and 65 years old who received the Ad26.COV2.S COVID-19 vaccine or a placebo.

The V gene is TRBV19, the J gene TRBJ2-4; the match to TRBD2 covers 14 bases. CDR3 length: 19 amino acids. Germline CDR1 LNHDA, CDR2 SQIVND (reference sequence). The V and J ends lost 6 bases and 3 bases, in that order; junction bases with no gene match: 13. Written as DNA, the CDR3 is TGTGCCAGTAGCGCGCGGCGACTAGCGGGGGGGCAAGGCAAAAACATTCAGTACTTC. Protein product: CASSARRLAGGQGKNIQYF.

The V and J genes are TRBV3-1 (or the pseudogene TRBV3-2) and TRBJ2-3; D is undetermined. The CDR3 is 13 amino acids. V lost 3 bases and J lost 0, with 4 bases in between. CDR1 and CDR2 (germline): LGHDT, YNNKEL (reference sequence). The DNA of the CDR3 is TGTGCCAGCAGCCACCCTAGCACAGATACGCAGTATTTT. This translates into CASSHPSTDTQYF.

The chain links TRBV14 to TRBJ2-3, with 13 bases that match TRBD2. The CDR3 length is 18 residues. In germline, CDR1 is SGHDN, CDR2 FVKESK. V lost 4 bases, J lost 2 bases, and 9 bases stayed unmatched. CDR3: CASSPLKGTSGTTDTQYF. The CDR3 DNA reads as TGTGCCAGCAGCCCATTAAAAGGGACTAGCGGGACCACAGATACGCAGTATTTT.

The chain joins TRBV6-5 to TRBJ2-4; no clear D gene. Deletions cut 2 bases from V and 0 bases from J, with 5 bases between. The germline gives CDR1 MNHEY, CDR2 SVGAGI. The CDR3 extends over 14 amino acids. The chain's CDR3 is CASSYGLAKNIQYF. The CDR3 DNA sequence: TGTGCCAGCAGTTACGGTCTAGCCAAAAACATTCAGTACTTC.

The chain employs TRBV19 and TRBJ1-5; 8 bases align to TRBD1. CDR3 length equals 14 residues. V was clipped by 8 bases and J by 1 base; unmatched bases: 4. Per the germline V gene, CDR1 is LNHDA and CDR2 is SQIVND (reference sequence). As DNA, the CDR3 is TGTGCCAGTTCGGACAGGGCCAGCAATCAGCCCCAGCATTTT. Its protein product is CASSDRASNQPQHF.

V and J are TRBV10-1 and TRBJ2-3; TRBD1 matches at 10 bases. With V trimmed by 2 bases and J by 3 bases, 2 bases remained unmatched. This CDR3 has 15 amino acids. Germline V gene data show CDR1 as WNHNN and CDR2 as SYGVQD (reference sequence). This CDR3 reads CASSEGQGGTDTQYF. For the CDR3, the DNA is TGCGCCAGCAGTGAGGGACAGGGGGGAACAGATACGCAGTATTTT.

The rearrangement links TRBV29-1 to TRBJ2-7; the match to TRBD2 covers 12 bases. Germline V gene sequence: CDR1 SQVTM, CDR2 ANQGSEA. V trimming: 0 bases; J trimming: 4 bases; junction bases outside the gene matches: 1. The CDR3 runs to 14 residues. CDR3 sequence (DNA): TGCAGCGTTGAAGAGACTAGCGGGAGATACGAGCAGTACTTC. It encodes CSVEETSGRYEQYF.

The J gene is TRBJ2-7, the V gene TRBV5-1; 13 bases match TRBD2. The CDR3 contains 17 residues. Per germline, CDR1 SGHRS and CDR2 YFSETQ. Unmatched junction bases numbered 13, after V lost 3 bases and J lost 7 bases. The CDR3 reads CASSWTGGGTSGTEQYF. The CDR3 DNA is TGCGCCAGCAGCTGGACAGGGGGCGGGACTAGCGGGACTGAGCAGTACTTC.

The chain combines TRBV3-1 (or the pseudogene TRBV3-2) with TRBJ1-4; maybe TRBD1 (5 bases). Trimming pared 3 bases from V and 3 bases from J, leaving 17 bases between. The germline V gene encodes CDR1 LGHDT and CDR2 YNNKEL (reference sequence). This CDR3 has 17 residues. The CDR3 here is CASSHSPQGASNEKLFF. CDR3 coding DNA: TGTGCCAGCAGCCACTCCCCCCAGGGCGCATCTAATGAAAAACTGTTTTTT.

The chain recombines TRBV7-9 with TRBJ2-2; D is unclear. CDR3 length: 12 amino acids. CDR1 and CDR2 (germline): SEHNR, FQNEAQ (reference sequence). V was shortened by 5 bases and J by 6 bases, with 7 bases between the two germline ends. CDR3 DNA: TGTGCCAGCAGCCACCCCCCCGGGGAGCTGTTTTTT. This encodes CASSHPPGELFF.

This clone turned up a few times. The chain combines TRBV30 with TRBJ1-4; D remains unclear. The ends were cut back, 2 bases at V and 5 bases at J, with 12 bases in the middle. There are 14 residues in the CDR3. The germline CDR1 and CDR2 sequences are GTSNPN and SVGIG (reference sequence). For the CDR3, the DNA is TGTGCCTGGAGTCCAATGCCCAGGAATGAAAAACTGTTTTTT. Residues: CAWSPMPRNEKLFF.

The CDR3 is CAWSVGVFTSGLDEQFF. CDR3 in DNA: TGTGCCTGGAGTGTAGGGGTATTTACTAGCGGGCTCGATGAGCAGTTCTTC. The chain uses TRBV30 and TRBJ2-1; 9 bases align to TRBD2. This CDR3 is built from 17 residues. Germline CDR1 is GTSNPN and CDR2 is SVGIG (reference sequence). V shed 0 bases and J 8 bases; nucleotides not matched to a gene: 14. Supplemented by reference TRBV30 and TRBJ2-1, the full variable domain reads SQTIHQWPATLVQPVGSPLSLECTVEGTSNPNLYWYRQAAGRGLQLLFYSVGIGQISSEVPQNLSASRPQDRQFILSSKKLLLSDSGFYLCAWSVGVFTSGLDEQFFGPGTRLTVL.

The sample holds one count of this clone. The V gene is TRBV5-4, the J gene TRBJ2-7; TRBD1 matches 7 bases. Per germline, CDR1 SGHNT and CDR2 YYREEE (reference sequence). J lost 2 bases, V lost 4 bases, and 3 bases had no gene match. The CDR3 is 13 residues long. The CDR3 nucleotides are TGTGCCAGCAGCATACAGGGGCCCTACGAGCAGTACTTC. Its translation is CASSIQGPYEQYF.

V and J are TRBV11-2 and TRBJ2-7, with a possible D match to TRBD2 (5 bases). V lost 5 bases, J lost 0 bases, and 14 bases lay in between. This CDR3 has 15 residues. Germline CDR1 and CDR2: SGHAT and FQNNGV. This CDR3 reads CASSPVAGFSYEQYF. CDR3 nucleotides: TGTGCCAGCAGCCCGGTTGCGGGTTTCTCCTACGAGCAGTACTTC.

V is TRBV6-1 and J is TRBJ1-1; D is uncertain. Trimming removed 0 bases from V and 0 bases from J, with 5 bases in between. CDR1 is MNHNS and CDR2 is SASEGT in the germline V gene. The CDR3 spans 14 residues. The CDR3 protein is CASSEAFVNTEAFF. CDR3 in DNA: TGTGCCAGCAGTGAAGCATTCGTGAACACTGAAGCTTTCTTT.

This clone has more than one count but fewer than ten. The chain combines TRBV18 with TRBJ2-5; D ambiguous. CDR1 is KGHSH, CDR2 LQKENI, per germline. V lost 1 base to trimming and J lost 1 base, with 7 bases between them. CDR3 size: 14 residues. The CDR3 loop reads CASSPRGSQETQYF. CDR3 in DNA: TGTGCCAGCTCACCACGAGGCAGCCAAGAGACCCAGTACTTC.

This chain uses TRBV6-2 or TRBV6-3 with TRBJ2-2, with D uncertain. The germline gives CDR1 MNHEY, CDR2 SVGEGT. Trimming cost V 6 bases and J 5 bases, with 10 bases left between them. The CDR3 loop spans 13 amino acids. The CDR3 spells CASSPQVTGELFF. The CDR3 bases are TGTGCCAGCAGCCCCCAGGTTACCGGGGAGCTGTTTTTT.

This rearrangement joins TRBV5-6 to TRBJ1-2; TRBD1 might be the D (5 bases). V lost 2 bases, J lost 8 bases, and 13 bases lay in between. The CDR3 has 13 amino acids. In germline, CDR1 is SGHDT, CDR2 YYEEEE. The CDR3 DNA reads as TGTGCCAGCAGCTTCCAGGGTTCTATGGGCTACACCTTC. It translates to CASSFQGSMGYTF.

The CDR3 nucleotides read TGTGCCAGCAGACGCATGGACTCGGGCGGCTACACCTTC. Its translation: CASRRMDSGGYTF. The rearrangement joins TRBV28 to TRBJ1-2; D uncertain. Germline V gene lookup returns CDR1 MDHEN and CDR2 SYDVKM. V was trimmed by 6 bases and J by 8 bases, leaving 16 bases between them. The length of the CDR3 is 13 residues.

This sequence joins TRBV14 and TRBJ1-4, with no clear D. Germline V lookup: CDR1 SGHDN, CDR2 FVKESK. The CDR3 has 14 amino acids. Trimming removed 1 base at V and 0 bases at J, with 3 bases between. The CDR3 loop reads CASSQGSTNEKLFF. CDR3 DNA sequence: TGTGCCAGCAGCCAAGGATCAACTAATGAAAAACTGTTTTTT.

The chain couples TRBV28 to TRBJ2-4; D is possibly TRBD2 (6 bases). The germline V gene encodes CDR1 MDHEN and CDR2 SYDVKM. Trimming shortened V by 6 bases and J by 7 bases, and 16 bases separated the two germline ends. The CDR3 extends over 14 amino acids. CDR3 amino acids: CASRTTGTGNIQYF. The CDR3 DNA reads TGTGCCAGCAGGACAACCGGGACTGGGAACATTCAGTACTTC.